The sequence of this TCR beta chain was determined in a study of T cell responses to AZD1222 COVID-19 vaccine. Study results and limitations: Clonal diversity may have been underestimated in mostly white British donors. Spike-specific TCR repertoires showed rising breadth and depth after two AZD1222 doses.

TCRdb's copy holds only in-frame clones and misses some; the assay was immunoSEQ multiplex PCR. The sample records 200,000 or so clones, approximately 94% being singletons. For this clone: Antigen unknown.

This CDR3 comprises 16 residues. V shed 5 bases and J 7 bases; nucleotides not matched to a gene: 12. Looked up from germline, CDR1 is MDHEN and CDR2 is SYDVKM. This receptor was taken from an adult in good health. The sequencing here drew on peripheral blood, taken on day 0 of AZD1222 vaccination. This chain links TRBV28 with TRBJ1-5; TRBD1 matches 9 bases. CDR3 coding DNA: TGTGCCAGCAGTCCTGGCTACAGGGGGCAGAGGCAGCCCCAGCATTTT. This codes for CASSPGYRGQRQPQHF.